This T cell receptor beta chain appears in the sequencing data of a study of T cell repertoires in cytomegalovirus infection. As to this clonotype: The antigen remains unidentified.

TCRdb re-called the reads through MiXCR, storing one row per CDR3 protein. This table has some 500,000 distinct CDR3 sequences, about 33% appearing once. After removal of 7 bases from V and 6 bases from J, the junction contained 8 bases not matched to a gene. Germline CDR1 SGHVS, CDR2 FQNEAQ. This CDR3 region has 13 residues. The specimen was cultured PBMCs, collected from culture after CMV antigen stimulation. V usage is TRBV7-8 and J usage is TRBJ1-1; 7 nucleotides agree with TRBD1. The receptor was isolated from a human donor in good health (CMV status not recorded). Some clones in this sample may be carry-over from other donors' samples. CDR3 in amino acids: CASKIGGEAEAFF. CDR3 DNA sequence: TGTGCCAGCAAGATAGGGGGCGAGGCTGAAGCTTTCTTT.